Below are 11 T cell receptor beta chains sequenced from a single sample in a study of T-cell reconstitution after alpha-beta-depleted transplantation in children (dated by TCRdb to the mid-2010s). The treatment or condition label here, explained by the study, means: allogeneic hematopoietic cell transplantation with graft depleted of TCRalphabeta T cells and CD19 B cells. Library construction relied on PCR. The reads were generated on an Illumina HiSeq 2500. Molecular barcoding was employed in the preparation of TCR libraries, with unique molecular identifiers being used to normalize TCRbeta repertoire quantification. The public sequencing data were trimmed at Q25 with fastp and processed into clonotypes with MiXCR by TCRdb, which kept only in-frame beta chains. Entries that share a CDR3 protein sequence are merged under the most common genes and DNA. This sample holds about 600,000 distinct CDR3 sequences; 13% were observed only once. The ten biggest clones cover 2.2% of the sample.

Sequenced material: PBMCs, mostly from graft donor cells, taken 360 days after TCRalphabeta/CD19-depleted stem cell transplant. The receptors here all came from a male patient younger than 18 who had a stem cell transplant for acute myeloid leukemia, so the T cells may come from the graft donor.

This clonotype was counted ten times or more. This CDR3 is CASIRGEGTGELFF. DNA for the CDR3: TGTGCCAGCATTAGGGGAGAGGGTACCGGGGAGCTGTTTTTT. The gene calls are TRBV28 and TRBJ2-2; D might be TRBD1 or TRBD2, each matching 5 bases. Germline V gene sequence: CDR1 MDHEN, CDR2 SYDVKM. V was cut by 7 bases and J by 5 bases, with 14 bases left in between. This CDR3 is 14 amino acids long. Together with reference TRBV28 and TRBJ2-2, the CDR3 gives the full variable domain: DVKVTQSSRYLVKRTGEKVFLECVQDMDHENMFWYRQDPGLGLRLIYFSYDVKMKEKGDIPEGYSVSREKKERFSLILESASTNQTSMYLCASIRGEGTGELFFGEGSRLTVL.

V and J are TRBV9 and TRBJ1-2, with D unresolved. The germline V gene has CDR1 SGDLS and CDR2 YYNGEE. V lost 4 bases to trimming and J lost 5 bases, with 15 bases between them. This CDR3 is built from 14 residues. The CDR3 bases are TGTGCCAGCAGCCCGGGCCCCGGAGGGTATGGCTACACCTTC. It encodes CASSPGPGGYGYTF. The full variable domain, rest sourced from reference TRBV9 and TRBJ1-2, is DSGVTQTPKHLITATGQRVTLRCSPRSGDLSVYWYQQSLDQGLQFLIQYYNGEERAKGNILERFSAQQFPDLHSELNLSSLELGDSALYFCASSPGPGGYGYTFGSGTRLTVV.

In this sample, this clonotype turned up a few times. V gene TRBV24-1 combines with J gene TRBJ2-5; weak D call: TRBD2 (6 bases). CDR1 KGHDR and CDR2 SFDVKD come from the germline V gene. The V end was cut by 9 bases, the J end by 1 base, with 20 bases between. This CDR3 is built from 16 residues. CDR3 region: CATGKEREAPQETQYF. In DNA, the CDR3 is TGTGCCACCGGAAAGGAGAGGGAGGCCCCCCAAGAGACCCAGTACTTC.

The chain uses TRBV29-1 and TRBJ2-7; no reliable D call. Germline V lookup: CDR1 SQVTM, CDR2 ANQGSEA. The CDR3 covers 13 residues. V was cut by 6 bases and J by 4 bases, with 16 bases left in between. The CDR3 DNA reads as TGCAGCGTCGCGGCGCCGGGCGCATACGAGCAGTACTTC. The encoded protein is CSVAAPGAYEQYF.

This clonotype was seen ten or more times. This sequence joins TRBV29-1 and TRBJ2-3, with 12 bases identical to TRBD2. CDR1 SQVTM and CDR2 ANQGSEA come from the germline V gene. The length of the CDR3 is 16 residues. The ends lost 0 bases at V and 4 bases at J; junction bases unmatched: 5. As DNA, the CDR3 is TGCAGCGTTGAAGAAAGGCGACTAGCGGGAGCAGATACGCAGTATTTT. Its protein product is CSVEERRLAGADTQYF.

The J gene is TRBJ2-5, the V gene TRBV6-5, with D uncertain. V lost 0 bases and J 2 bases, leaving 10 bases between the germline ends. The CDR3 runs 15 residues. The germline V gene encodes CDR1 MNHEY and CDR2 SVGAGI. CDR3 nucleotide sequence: TGTGCCAGCAGTTACTCGAGACTCAAACAAGAGACCCAGTACTTC. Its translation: CASSYSRLKQETQYF.

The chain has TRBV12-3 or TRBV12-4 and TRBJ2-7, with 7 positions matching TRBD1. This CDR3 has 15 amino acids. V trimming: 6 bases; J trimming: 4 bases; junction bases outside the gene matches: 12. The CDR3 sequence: CASSNQRGPRYEQYF. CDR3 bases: TGTGCCAGCAGCAACCAGAGGGGGCCGCGGTACGAGCAGTACTTC.

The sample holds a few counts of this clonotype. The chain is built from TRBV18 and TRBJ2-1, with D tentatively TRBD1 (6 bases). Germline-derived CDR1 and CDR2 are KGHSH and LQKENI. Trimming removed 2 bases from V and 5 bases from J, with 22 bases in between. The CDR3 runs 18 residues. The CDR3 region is CASSPLLQGHRQDNEQFF. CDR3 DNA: TGTGCCAGCTCACCATTACTACAGGGTCATAGACAAGACAATGAGCAGTTCTTC.

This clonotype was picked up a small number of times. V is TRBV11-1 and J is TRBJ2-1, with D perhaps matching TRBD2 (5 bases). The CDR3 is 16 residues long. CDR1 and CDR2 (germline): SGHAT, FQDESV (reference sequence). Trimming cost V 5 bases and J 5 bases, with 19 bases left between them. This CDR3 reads CASSTHREKWDNEQFF. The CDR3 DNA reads TGTGCCAGCAGCACACACCGGGAAAAGTGGGACAATGAGCAGTTCTTC.

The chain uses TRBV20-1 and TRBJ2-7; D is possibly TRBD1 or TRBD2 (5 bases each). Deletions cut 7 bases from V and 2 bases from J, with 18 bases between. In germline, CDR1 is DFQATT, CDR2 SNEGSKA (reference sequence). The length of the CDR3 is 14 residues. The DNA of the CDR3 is TGCAGTGTCAATTCCGGGACCTCCCCCTACGAGCAGTACTTC. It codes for CSVNSGTSPYEQYF.

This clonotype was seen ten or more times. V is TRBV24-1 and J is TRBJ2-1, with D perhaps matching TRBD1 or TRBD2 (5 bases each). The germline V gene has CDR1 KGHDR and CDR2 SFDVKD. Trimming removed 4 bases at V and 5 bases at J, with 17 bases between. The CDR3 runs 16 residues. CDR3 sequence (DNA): TGTGCCACCAGTGACCCGGGACGGAATGCTCACAATGAGCAGTTCTTC. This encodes CATSDPGRNAHNEQFF.